These 6 T cell receptor beta chains came from one sample sequenced in a study of Ad26.COV2.S vaccination and SARS-CoV-2 variants. Documented treatment: 19 received Ad26.COV2.S at low or high dose, single or two shots; five or six received placebo; per-sample allocation not given. The investigators took samples on day 63 after the first vaccine or placebo injection. Using immunoSEQ multiplex PCR, the repertoire was profiled, and TCRdb retains in-frame clones only, with some absent. The repertoire includes roughly 410,000 clones, 80% to 90% of them detected once, and about 8% sits in the top ten. Sequenced material: peripheral blood, taken in a trial of Ad26.COV2.S vaccine versus placebo. The receptor source for this set is a person aged 18 to 65 who received the Ad26.COV2.S COVID-19 vaccine or a placebo.

The chain joins TRBV13 to TRBJ2-5; D is unresolved. This CDR3 has 12 residues. Trimming took off 8 bases at V and 4 bases at J, with 11 bases between the two ends. CDR1 and CDR2 from the germline V gene are PRHDT and FYEKMQ (reference sequence). The CDR3 loop reads CASGMDGETQYF. The CDR3 nucleotides are TGTGCCAGCGGCATGGACGGAGAGACCCAGTACTTC.

The chain joins TRBV14 to TRBJ1-3; D is ambiguous. Trimming left V 2 bases short and J 0 bases short, with 8 bases between. The CDR3 covers 15 residues. CDR1 is SGHDN and CDR2 is FVKESK in the germline V gene. In DNA form, the CDR3 reads TGTGCCAGCAGCCAACTGGCCCGCTCTGGAAACACCATATATTTT. This sequence encodes CASSQLARSGNTIYF.

The chain's CDR3 is CASSLSPANTGELFF. In nucleotides, the CDR3 is TGTGCCAGCAGCTTAAGTCCGGCGAACACCGGGGAGCTGTTTTTT. The chain carries TRBV7-2 and TRBJ2-2; no clear D gene. The germline gives CDR1 SGHTA, CDR2 FQGNSA. V was shortened by 2 bases and J by 0 bases, with 7 bases between the two germline ends. This CDR3 has 15 residues.

The V call is TRBV6-5, the J call TRBJ1-4; D gene ambiguous. This CDR3 comprises 14 residues. Trimming took 2 bases from V and 0 from J, leaving 4 bases between them. Per the germline V gene, CDR1 is MNHEY and CDR2 is SVGAGI. CDR3 coding DNA: TGTGCCAGCAGTTACGGAACAACTAATGAAAAACTGTTTTTT. It codes for CASSYGTTNEKLFF.

To note about this clone: The same CDR3 is also encoded by other DNA sequences in this sample. This rearrangement joins TRBV5-1 to TRBJ1-3, with D possibly being TRBD1 (6 bases). Trimming stripped 2 bases from V and 4 bases from J, with 10 bases between. CDR1 and CDR2 from the germline V gene are SGHRS and YFSETQ. The CDR3 sequence is 14 residues long. The CDR3 sequence: CASSLGGTGNTIYF. The CDR3 coding sequence is TGCGCCAGCAGCTTAGGGGGGACAGGAAACACCATATATTTT.

The chain links TRBV10-3 to TRBJ2-7, with D possibly being TRBD1 (6 bases). The ends were cut back, 5 bases at V and 3 bases at J, with 14 bases in the middle. Germline lookup yields CDR1 ENHRY and CDR2 SYGVKD. The CDR3 consists of 14 residues. CDR3 coding DNA: TGTGCCATCAGTTATTCGACAGGAAGCTACGAGCAGTACTTC. Protein product: CAISYSTGSYEQYF.